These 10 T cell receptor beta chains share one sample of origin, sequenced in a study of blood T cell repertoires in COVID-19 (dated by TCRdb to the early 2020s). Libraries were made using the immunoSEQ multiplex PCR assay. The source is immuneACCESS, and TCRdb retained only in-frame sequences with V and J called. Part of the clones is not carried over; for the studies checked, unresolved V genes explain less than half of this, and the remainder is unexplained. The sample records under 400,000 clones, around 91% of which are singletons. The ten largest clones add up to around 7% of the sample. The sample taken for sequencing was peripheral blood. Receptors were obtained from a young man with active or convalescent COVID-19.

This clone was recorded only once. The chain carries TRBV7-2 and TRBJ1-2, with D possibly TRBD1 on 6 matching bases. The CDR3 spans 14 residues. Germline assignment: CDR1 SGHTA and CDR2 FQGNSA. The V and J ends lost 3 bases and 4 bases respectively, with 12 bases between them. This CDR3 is CASSLSQGIYGYTF. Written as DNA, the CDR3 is TGTGCCAGCAGCTTGAGTCAGGGGATCTATGGCTACACCTTC.

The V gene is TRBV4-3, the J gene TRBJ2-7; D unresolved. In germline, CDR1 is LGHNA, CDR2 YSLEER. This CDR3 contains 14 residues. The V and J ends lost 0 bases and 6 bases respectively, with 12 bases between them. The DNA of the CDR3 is TGCGCCAGCAGCCAAGATAGAATGGTCCCCGAGCAGTACTTC. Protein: CASSQDRMVPEQYF.

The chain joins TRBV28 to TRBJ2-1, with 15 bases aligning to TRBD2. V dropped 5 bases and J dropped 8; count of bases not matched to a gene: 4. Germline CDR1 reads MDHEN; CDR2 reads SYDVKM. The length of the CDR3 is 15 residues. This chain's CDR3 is CASSGLAGGIDEQFF. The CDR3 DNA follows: TGTGCCAGCAGTGGACTAGCGGGAGGGATCGATGAGCAGTTCTTC.

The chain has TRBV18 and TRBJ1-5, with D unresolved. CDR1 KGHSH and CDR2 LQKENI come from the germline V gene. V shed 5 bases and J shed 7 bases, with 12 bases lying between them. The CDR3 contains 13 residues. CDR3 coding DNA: TGTGCCAGCTCATCCCTAGAGCGCCAGCCCCAGCATTTT. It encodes CASSSLERQPQHF.

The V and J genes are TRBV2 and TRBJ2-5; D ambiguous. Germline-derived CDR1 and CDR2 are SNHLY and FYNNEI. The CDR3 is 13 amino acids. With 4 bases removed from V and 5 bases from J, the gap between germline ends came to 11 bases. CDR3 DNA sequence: TGTGCCAGCAGTGTCCCAACTATGGAGACCCAGTACTTC. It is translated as CASSVPTMETQYF.

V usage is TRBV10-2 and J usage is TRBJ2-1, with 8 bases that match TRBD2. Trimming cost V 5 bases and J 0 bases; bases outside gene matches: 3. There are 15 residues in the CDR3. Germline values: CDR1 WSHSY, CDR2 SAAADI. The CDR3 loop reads CASSTSGASYNEQFF. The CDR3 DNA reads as TGCGCCAGCAGTACTAGCGGAGCCTCCTACAATGAGCAGTTCTTC.

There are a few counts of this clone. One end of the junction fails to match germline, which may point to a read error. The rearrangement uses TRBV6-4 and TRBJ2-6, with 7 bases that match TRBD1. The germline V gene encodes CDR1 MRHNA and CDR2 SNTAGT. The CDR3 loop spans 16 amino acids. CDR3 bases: TGTGCCAGCAGTGACTCAGGGGGCTCTGGGGCCAACGTGCTGACTTTC. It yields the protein CASSDSGGSGANVLTF.

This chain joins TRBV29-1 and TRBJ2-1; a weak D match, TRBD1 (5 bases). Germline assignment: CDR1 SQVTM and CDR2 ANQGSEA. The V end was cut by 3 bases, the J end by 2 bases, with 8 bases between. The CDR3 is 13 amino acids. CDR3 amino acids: CSVEPGTYNEQFF. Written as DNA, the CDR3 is TGCAGCGTTGAGCCAGGGACCTACAATGAGCAGTTCTTC.

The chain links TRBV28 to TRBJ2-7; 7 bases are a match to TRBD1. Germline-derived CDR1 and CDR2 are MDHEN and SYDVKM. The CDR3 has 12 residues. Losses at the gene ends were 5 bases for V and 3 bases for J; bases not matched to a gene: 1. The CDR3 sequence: CASSRDSYEQYF. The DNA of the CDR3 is TGTGCCAGCAGTAGGGACAGCTACGAGCAGTACTTC.

CDR3 DNA sequence: TGCGCCAGCAGCTTGGTGGCAGGGGGAACCTACGAGCAGTACTTC. It is translated as CASSLVAGGTYEQYF. The chain has TRBV5-1 and TRBJ2-7, with TRBD1 identical over 7 bases. The CDR3 is made up of 15 amino acids. After removal of 0 bases from V and 2 bases from J, the junction contained 5 bases not matched to a gene. Germline-derived CDR1 and CDR2 are SGHRS and YFSETQ.